What follows are 28 T cell receptor beta chains derived from one specimen sequenced in a study of technical replicates of blood from a handful of donors (dated by TCRdb to the late 2010s). Libraries were prepared through the immunoSEQ multiplex PCR assay. Drawn from immuneACCESS, this table holds only the in-frame rearrangements with V and J called that TCRdb kept. Clones are partly lost; checked studies trace under half to an unresolved V gene and leave the rest unexplained. For this sample there are fewer than 65,000 clones; around 87% appear just once. About 5% of the sample lies in the top ten. The sample was PBMCs. These receptors all come from a human donor in good health. Some clones in this sample may be carry-over from other donors' samples.

The J gene is TRBJ1-5, the V gene TRBV6-5; TRBD1 matches at 8 bases. The trim removed 6 bases at V and 5 bases at J, leaving 6 bases unmatched. CDR1 and CDR2 (germline): MNHEY, SVGAGI. This CDR3 contains 14 residues. This CDR3 reads CASSNQGADQPQHF. CDR3 in DNA: TGTGCCAGCAGCAATCAGGGGGCAGATCAGCCCCAGCATTTT.

In DNA, the CDR3 is TGCAGCGTTGAAGTGGGCTCAGGGGGACATGGCTACACCTTC. Amino acid sequence: CSVEVGSGGHGYTF. The chain uses TRBV29-1 and TRBJ1-2; 7 positions agree with TRBD1. This CDR3 is built from 14 residues. V lost 1 base, J lost 6 bases, and 8 bases stayed unmatched. The germline V gene encodes CDR1 SQVTM and CDR2 ANQGSEA.

This chain links TRBV5-6 with TRBJ1-2; TRBD1 agrees at 7 bases. There are 15 residues in the CDR3. With V trimmed by 0 bases and J by 7 bases, 9 bases remained unmatched. Germline loops: CDR1 SGHDT, CDR2 YYEEEE. CDR3 sequence reads: CASSLGLQGISGYTF. In DNA, the CDR3 is TGTGCCAGCAGCTTGGGACTACAGGGGATTAGTGGCTACACCTTC.

V and J are TRBV27 and TRBJ2-1, with 8 bases lining up with TRBD1. Germline V gives CDR1 MNHEY, CDR2 SMNVEV (reference sequence). CDR3 length equals 15 residues. Trimming at V came to 2 bases and at J to 0 bases, leaving 0 bases not matched to a gene. DNA for the CDR3: TGTGCCAGCAGTTTAGGACAGGGCTCCTACAATGAGCAGTTCTTC. Encoded protein: CASSLGQGSYNEQFF.

The CDR3 DNA follows: TGTGCCAGCAGTGTGGGGCGGGGCTTATACAATGAGCAGTTCTTC. Protein product: CASSVGRGLYNEQFF. This chain joins TRBV2 and TRBJ2-1; D is perhaps TRBD2 (6 bases). The CDR3 has 15 residues. Germline V lookup: CDR1 SNHLY, CDR2 FYNNEI. V lost 4 bases, J lost 4 bases, and 14 bases lay in between. The full variable domain, its missing parts supplied by reference TRBV2 and TRBJ2-1, is EPEVTQTPSHQVTQMGQEVILRCVPISNHLYFYWYRQILGQKVEFLVSFYNNEISEKSEIFDDQFSVERPDGSNFTLKIRSTKLEDSAMYFCASSVGRGLYNEQFFGPGTRLTVL.

The chain uses TRBV12-5 and TRBJ2-7, with D perhaps matching TRBD1 (5 bases). Trimming took off 7 bases at V and 2 bases at J, with 15 bases between the two ends. This CDR3 is 14 amino acids long. The germline V gene encodes CDR1 LGHNT and CDR2 FRNRAP. The CDR3 nucleotides read TGTGCTAGTGCCCTGTCGACAGAAACCTACGAGCAGTACTTC. It is translated as CASALSTETYEQYF. Based on the CDR3 plus reference TRBV12-5 and TRBJ2-7, the full variable domain is DARVTQTPRHKVTEMGQEVTMRCQPILGHNTVFWYRQTMMQGLELLAYFRNRAPLDDSGMPKDRFSAEMPDATLATLKIQPSEPRDSAVYFCASALSTETYEQYFGPGTRLTVT.

This chain joins TRBV10-3 and TRBJ1-3; 8 bases line up with TRBD1. The CDR3 contains 16 residues. Germline CDR1 is ENHRY and CDR2 is SYGVKD. V trimming: 6 bases; J trimming: 0 bases; junction bases outside the gene matches: 7. The CDR3 DNA follows: TGTGCCATCAGAGCGGGACAGGCGATCTCTGGAAACACCATATATTTT. Translating it yields CAIRAGQAISGNTIYF.

The chain is built from TRBV6-1 and TRBJ2-3; TRBD2 matches 8 bases. V was clipped by 4 bases and J by 3 bases; unmatched bases: 6. CDR3 length equals 15 residues. In germline, CDR1 is MNHNS, CDR2 SASEGT. The CDR3, as DNA: TGTGCCAGCAGTGGACAACTAGCGGCGACAGATACGCAGTATTTT. Translation gives CASSGQLAATDTQYF.

V and J are TRBV7-3 and TRBJ2-6, with 8 bases fitting TRBD1. Germline V gene sequence: CDR1 SGHTA, CDR2 FQGTGA. Trimming cost V 4 bases and J 0 bases; bases outside gene matches: 5. The CDR3 spans 17 residues. The CDR3 coding sequence is TGTGCCAGCAGCTACAGGGGGGCAATCTCTGGGGCCAACGTCCTGACTTTC. This sequence encodes CASSYRGAISGANVLTF. The variable domain in full, with the rest retrieved from reference TRBV7-3 and TRBJ2-6, is GAGVSQTPSNKVTEKGKYVELRCDPISGHTALYWYRQSLGQGPEFLIYFQGTGAADDSGLPNDRFFAVRPEGSVSTLKIQRTERGDSAVYLCASSYRGAISGANVLTFGAGSRLTVL.

This chain uses TRBV7-2 with TRBJ2-7, with 10 bases aligning to TRBD2. V lost 2 bases and J lost 2; bases outside the gene matches: 9. There are 17 residues in the CDR3. Germline V gene lookup returns CDR1 SGHTA and CDR2 FQGNSA. CDR3 sequence: CASSLSPAAGGAYEQYF. DNA of the CDR3: TGTGCCAGCAGCTTATCCCCCGCAGCGGGAGGGGCCTACGAGCAGTACTTC.

The chain is built from TRBV6-5 and TRBJ2-7; D is perhaps TRBD1 (6 bases). The V and J ends lost 2 bases and 1 base respectively, with 9 bases between them. The germline CDR1 and CDR2 sequences are MNHEY and SVGAGI. The CDR3 length is 14 residues. The DNA of the CDR3 is TGTGCCAGCAGTTACGGGACAATTTCCTACGAGCAGTACTTC. It yields the protein CASSYGTISYEQYF.

The chain recombines TRBV5-1 with TRBJ2-5, with 7 bases matching TRBD2. The CDR3 loop spans 16 amino acids. J was trimmed by 4 bases and V by 1 base; bases with no gene match: 10. Germline assignment: CDR1 SGHRS and CDR2 YFSETQ. The CDR3 reads CASSLQSAGLRETQYF. As DNA, the CDR3 is TGCGCCAGCAGCTTGCAGTCAGCGGGGCTCCGAGAGACCCAGTACTTC.

This chain joins TRBV7-2 and TRBJ2-5, with a tentative D call TRBD2 (7 bases). Trimming shortened V by 2 bases and J by 5 bases, and 12 bases separated the two germline ends. The CDR3 runs to 14 residues. The germline gives CDR1 SGHTA, CDR2 FQGNSA. The CDR3 reads CASSLRGAWETQYF. The CDR3 coding sequence is TGTGCCAGCAGCTTACGGGGGGCCTGGGAGACCCAGTACTTC. The full variable domain, completed using reference TRBV7-2 and TRBJ2-5, is GAGVSQSPSNKVTEKGKDVELRCDPISGHTALYWYRQSLGQGLEFLIYFQGNSAPDKSGLPSDRFSAERTGGSVSTLTIQRTQQEDSAVYLCASSLRGAWETQYFGPGTRLLVL.

This chain connects TRBV5-6 to TRBJ1-4, with 9 bases fitting TRBD1. Trimming cost V 1 base and J 11 bases; bases outside gene matches: 6. Germline V gene sequence: CDR1 SGHDT, CDR2 YYEEEE. The CDR3 covers 14 residues. CDR3 nucleotides: TGTGCCAGCAGCTTGTCCGGGACAGGGTGGAAACTGTTTTTT. It is translated as CASSLSGTGWKLFF.

The rearrangement joins TRBV7-2 to TRBJ2-2; 11 bases line up with TRBD1. CDR1 is SGHTA and CDR2 is FQGNSA in the germline V gene. The CDR3 is 15 amino acids. V was pared by 3 bases and J by 6 bases, with 3 bases of the junction left unmatched. CDR3 residues: CASSLRTGGSGELFF. DNA of the CDR3: TGTGCCAGCAGCTTGCGGACAGGGGGCTCCGGGGAGCTGTTTTTT.

The count of this clone is one. V usage is TRBV6-1 and J usage is TRBJ1-2; D possibly corresponds to TRBD1 (6 bases). The germline CDR1 and CDR2 sequences are MNHNS and SASEGT. The CDR3 covers 14 residues. Trimming pared 1 base from V and 8 bases from J, leaving 14 bases between. CDR3 in DNA: TGTGCCAGCAGTGAAGGGAAGGGGAGGGGGGGCTACACCTTC. Amino acid sequence: CASSEGKGRGGYTF.

This rearrangement joins TRBV4-1 to TRBJ1-2, with TRBD1 identical over 7 bases. Germline CDR1 MGHRA, CDR2 YSYEKL. This CDR3 spans 16 amino acids. V lost 1 base and J lost 4; bases outside the gene matches: 9. The CDR3 region is CASSQGAGQSLYGYTF. In DNA form, the CDR3 reads TGCGCCAGCAGCCAAGGGGCGGGACAGTCTCTCTATGGCTACACCTTC.

The chain joins TRBV6-5 to TRBJ2-1, with D perhaps matching TRBD2 (6 bases). Trimming left V 0 bases short and J 8 bases short, with 14 bases between. CDR1 MNHEY and CDR2 SVGAGI come from the germline V gene. This CDR3 spans 15 amino acids. The DNA of the CDR3 is TGTGCCAGCAGTTACTCGAATCGGGGGACGCATGAGCAGTTCTTC. It specifies CASSYSNRGTHEQFF.

V usage is TRBV14 and J usage is TRBJ2-2, with 7 bases aligning to TRBD1. The CDR3 runs to 15 residues. Trimming cost V 4 bases and J 2 bases; bases outside gene matches: 4. Per the germline V gene, CDR1 is SGHDN and CDR2 is FVKESK. In DNA form, the CDR3 reads TGTGCCAGCAGCCCGGGACAGAAAAACACCGGGGAGCTGTTTTTT. Protein: CASSPGQKNTGELFF.

In this sample, this clone turned up once. The chain combines TRBV6-1 with TRBJ1-2, with 7 bases fitting TRBD1. Trimming at V came to 5 bases and at J to 2 bases, leaving 5 bases not matched to a gene. The length of the CDR3 is 14 residues. In germline, CDR1 is MNHNS, CDR2 SASEGT. CDR3 region: CASSKAGGNYGYTF. The DNA for the CDR3 is TGTGCCAGCAGTAAGGCAGGGGGGAACTATGGCTACACCTTC.

V gene TRBV4-2 combines with J gene TRBJ2-5; D gene ambiguous. V lost 1 base, J lost 4 bases, and 7 bases lay in between. Germline values: CDR1 LGHNA, CDR2 YNFKEQ. The CDR3 runs 13 residues. The CDR3 nucleotides are TGTGCCAGCAGCCAAGGGGCCAGAGAGACCCAGTACTTC. Translating gives CASSQGARETQYF.

The chain couples TRBV30 to TRBJ1-6, with D possibly being TRBD1 (6 bases). With 2 bases removed from V and 7 bases from J, the gap between germline ends came to 12 bases. In germline, CDR1 is GTSNPN, CDR2 SVGIG (reference sequence). This CDR3 spans 14 amino acids. In nucleotides, the CDR3 is TGTGCCTGGAGTCTCGGGGGGGCCAATTCACCCCTCCACTTT. It encodes CAWSLGGANSPLHF.

V usage is TRBV7-2 and J usage is TRBJ2-1; 8 nucleotides agree with TRBD2. Germline V lookup: CDR1 SGHTA, CDR2 FQGNSA. V dropped 0 bases and J dropped 1; count of bases not matched to a gene: 2. The CDR3 extends over 16 amino acids. CDR3 in amino acids: CASSLAGGRSYNEQFF. CDR3 DNA sequence: TGTGCCAGCAGCTTAGCGGGCGGGAGGTCCTACAATGAGCAGTTCTTC.

The rearrangement joins TRBV10-1 to TRBJ2-7, with D possibly being TRBD1 (6 bases). Trimming removed 9 bases at V and 0 bases at J, with 12 bases between. From germline, CDR1 is WNHNN and CDR2 SYGVQD (reference sequence). This CDR3 spans 13 amino acids. CDR3 region: CARTGFSSYEQYF. The CDR3 DNA reads TGCGCCAGAACAGGGTTCAGCTCCTACGAGCAGTACTTC.

The chain has TRBV5-5 and TRBJ1-5; no clear D gene. V lost 0 bases to trimming and J lost 9 bases, with 10 bases between them. The CDR3 consists of 13 residues. The germline V gene has CDR1 SGHKS and CDR2 YYEKEE (reference sequence). The CDR3 here is CASSLEVLAPQHF. CDR3 sequence (DNA): TGTGCCAGCAGCTTGGAAGTTTTGGCGCCCCAGCATTTT.

The chain links TRBV21-1 to TRBJ2-7; TRBD2 is the table's D call, not checked against the DNA. TRBV21-1 is a documented pseudogene. This CDR3 comprises 17 residues. CDR3 residues: CASSYQWSLAGAREQYF. CDR3 coding DNA: TGTGCCAGCAGCTATCAATGGTCACTAGCGGGAGCACGGGAGCAGTACTTC.

The chain has TRBV11-3 and TRBJ2-1; 8 nucleotides align to TRBD2. The germline V gene has CDR1 SGHNT and CDR2 YENEEA. With 10 bases clipped from V and 7 bases from J, the junction kept 15 bases outside the gene matches. The CDR3 has 15 amino acids. CDR3 nucleotide sequence: TGTGCCACCTGGACTGGCGGGGGGAAAGGGAATGAGCAGTTCTTC. Protein product: CATWTGGGKGNEQFF.

This chain connects TRBV9 to TRBJ2-7; 9 nucleotides align to TRBD2. Trimming at V came to 1 base and at J to 6 bases, leaving 5 bases not matched to a gene. From germline, CDR1 is SGDLS and CDR2 YYNGEE. The CDR3 runs 14 residues. Written as DNA, the CDR3 is TGTGCCAGCAGCGTAAGCGGGGGGCCCTCCGAGCAGTACTTC. Amino acid sequence: CASSVSGGPSEQYF. Variable domain in full (rest from reference TRBV9 and TRBJ2-7): DSGVTQTPKHLITATGQRVTLRCSPRSGDLSVYWYQQSLDQGLQFLIQYYNGEERAKGNILERFSAQQFPDLHSELNLSSLELGDSALYFCASSVSGGPSEQYFGPGTRLTVT.